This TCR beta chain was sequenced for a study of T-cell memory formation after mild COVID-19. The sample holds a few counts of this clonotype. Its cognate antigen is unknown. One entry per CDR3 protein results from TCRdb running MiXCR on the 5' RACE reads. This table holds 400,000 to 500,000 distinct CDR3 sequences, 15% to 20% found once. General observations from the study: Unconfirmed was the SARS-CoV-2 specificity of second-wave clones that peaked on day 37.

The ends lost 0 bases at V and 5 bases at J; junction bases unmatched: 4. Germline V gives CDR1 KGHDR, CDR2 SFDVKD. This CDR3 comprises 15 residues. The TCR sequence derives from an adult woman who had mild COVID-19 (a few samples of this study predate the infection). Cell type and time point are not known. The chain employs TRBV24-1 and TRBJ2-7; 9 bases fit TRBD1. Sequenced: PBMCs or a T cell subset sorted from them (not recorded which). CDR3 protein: CATSDLRDRDNEQYF. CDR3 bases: TGTGCCACCAGTGATTTGAGGGACAGGGACAACGAGCAGTACTTC.